One sample yielded the 25 T cell receptor beta chains listed below, sequenced in a study of blood T cell repertoires in COVID-19. Clones were read by immunoSEQ multiplex PCR, and TCRdb kept only the in-frame ones, dropping some. The sample lists about 300,000 clones; roughly 88% were seen once. Sequences were obtained from peripheral blood. The receptors stem from a woman aged 45 to 65 with acute or convalescent COVID-19.

V gene TRBV27 combines with J gene TRBJ2-1; TRBD2 aligns across 7 bases. The germline V gene encodes CDR1 MNHEY and CDR2 SMNVEV (reference sequence). The CDR3 extends over 16 amino acids. After removal of 0 bases from V and 7 bases from J, the junction contained 9 bases not matched to a gene. In DNA form, the CDR3 reads TGTGCCAGCAGTTTATCGATGGCGGGAGCAGGGAATGAGCAGTTCTTC. Translation gives CASSLSMAGAGNEQFF.

The chain uses TRBV19 and TRBJ2-1; 14 nucleotides match TRBD2. CDR3 length equals 18 residues. Per germline, CDR1 LNHDA and CDR2 SQIVND (reference sequence). The ends lost 5 bases at V and 12 bases at J; junction bases unmatched: 18. For the CDR3, the DNA is TGTGCCAGTAGTGGGTTAACAGGTGGGACTAGCGGGAGAGGGGGGCAGTTCTTC. Protein product: CASSGLTGGTSGRGGQFF.

CDR3 sequence: CASSQRQGQTQYF. For the CDR3, the DNA is TGTGCCAGCAGCCAGCGACAGGGACAGACCCAGTACTTC. The genes are TRBV4-2 and TRBJ2-5; 7 positions agree with TRBD1. The CDR3 extends over 13 amino acids. CDR1 and CDR2 from the germline V gene are LGHNA and YNFKEQ. V shed 3 bases, J shed 6 bases, and the junction held 4 bases outside the gene matches.

This clone is a singleton in its sample. The V call is TRBV18, the J call TRBJ1-1; TRBD1 matches at 8 bases. V was pared by 3 bases and J by 8 bases, with 11 bases of the junction left unmatched. Germline V gene lookup returns CDR1 KGHSH and CDR2 LQKENI. The CDR3 totals 15 residues. The CDR3 protein is CASSPLIFTGGEAFF. CDR3 sequence (DNA): TGTGCCAGCTCACCCCTAATCTTCACAGGGGGGGAAGCTTTCTTT.

The J gene is TRBJ2-2, the V gene TRBV5-5, with TRBD1 matching over 7 bases. CDR3 length: 17 amino acids. V dropped 4 bases and J dropped 0; count of bases not matched to a gene: 9. Germline assignment: CDR1 SGHKS and CDR2 YYEKEE (reference sequence). The CDR3 reads CASSRLQGSTNTGELFF. The CDR3, as DNA: TGTGCCAGCAGCCGCCTACAGGGGTCTACGAACACCGGGGAGCTGTTTTTT.

The chain has TRBV24-1 and TRBJ2-5; a weak D match, TRBD2 (6 bases). Germline CDR1 KGHDR, CDR2 SFDVKD. V lost 1 base and J lost 4, with 6 bases in between. The CDR3 consists of 13 residues. For the CDR3, the DNA is TGTGCCACCAGTGATTTCGGGGGAGAGACCCAGTACTTC. It is translated as CATSDFGGETQYF.

The rearrangement uses TRBV7-8 and TRBJ2-3; no definite D call. The V end was cut by 4 bases, the J end by 4 bases, with 12 bases between. CDR1 is SGHVS, CDR2 FQNEAQ, per germline. The CDR3 is made up of 14 amino acids. The CDR3 nucleotides read TGTGCCAGCAGCTCCTGGGCCGTTCCAGATACGCAGTATTTT. Encoded protein: CASSSWAVPDTQYF. The complete variable domain, with remaining parts taken from reference TRBV7-8 and TRBJ2-3, reads GAGVSQSPRYKVAKRGQDVALRCDPISGHVSLFWYQQALGQGPEFLTYFQNEAQLDKSGLPSDRFFAERPEGSVSTLKIQRTQQEDSAVYLCASSSWAVPDTQYFGPGTRLTVL.

This clone was detected a few times. The chain combines TRBV19 with TRBJ1-3; D uncertain. Germline V lookup: CDR1 LNHDA, CDR2 SQIVND (reference sequence). Trimming left V 11 bases short and J 4 bases short, with 9 bases between. CDR3 size: 11 residues. In DNA form, the CDR3 reads TGTGCCGCGGTGAGGGGAAACACCATATATTTT. Translating it yields CAAVRGNTIYF.

The chain has TRBV5-1 and TRBJ2-5; 7 bases line up with TRBD2. V was pared by 2 bases and J by 8 bases, with 6 bases of the junction left unmatched. Per the germline V gene, CDR1 is SGHRS and CDR2 is YFSETQ. This CDR3 is built from 13 residues. Written as DNA, the CDR3 is TGCGCCAGCAGCTTTTGGGGGAGGGATACCCAGTACTTC. Its protein is CASSFWGRDTQYF.

This clone was counted between two and nine times. The rearrangement joins TRBV28 to TRBJ1-5; D is perhaps TRBD1 (6 bases). The CDR3 runs to 16 residues. Germline V gene sequence: CDR1 MDHEN, CDR2 SYDVKM. Trimming took 6 bases from V and 2 from J, leaving 17 bases between them. CDR3 protein: CASRPKQGWGNQPQHF. CDR3 sequence (DNA): TGTGCCAGCAGACCAAAACAGGGATGGGGCAATCAGCCCCAGCATTTT.

V is TRBV3-1 (or the pseudogene TRBV3-2) and J is TRBJ2-1; D is perhaps TRBD2 (5 bases). In germline, CDR1 is LGHDT, CDR2 YNNKEL (reference sequence). The length of the CDR3 is 14 residues. V lost 4 bases, J lost 4 bases, and 11 bases lay in between. This CDR3 reads CASSPGKSYNEQFF. CDR3 DNA sequence: TGTGCCAGCAGCCCCGGGAAGTCTTACAATGAGCAGTTCTTC.

Notes on this clone: Other DNA sequences in the sample encode the same CDR3. The rearrangement joins TRBV20-1 to TRBJ1-1; D may be TRBD1 (5 bases). The CDR3 totals 11 residues. The V end was cut by 5 bases, the J end by 8 bases, with 12 bases between. Per germline, CDR1 DFQATT and CDR2 SNEGSKA (reference sequence). This CDR3 reads CSARGTVEAFF. The CDR3 bases are TGCAGTGCTCGCGGGACGGTAGAAGCTTTCTTT.

V gene TRBV10-1 combines with J gene TRBJ2-7; 7 positions agree with TRBD2. The germline V gene has CDR1 WNHNN and CDR2 SYGVQD (reference sequence). CDR3 length: 16 residues. V lost 5 bases, J lost 1 base, and 11 bases stayed unmatched. In nucleotides, the CDR3 is TGCGCCAGCAGTTCTCGCGGGAGTGTTAAGTCCTACGAGCAGTACTTC. The encoded protein is CASSSRGSVKSYEQYF.

The V call is TRBV24-1, the J call TRBJ1-2; 10 bases match TRBD1. In germline, CDR1 is KGHDR, CDR2 SFDVKD. J was trimmed by 4 bases and V by 3 bases; bases with no gene match: 7. The CDR3 covers 16 residues. Here the CDR3 reads CATSDRTGGTPYGYTF. The CDR3 nucleotides are TGTGCCACCAGTGATCGGACAGGGGGGACCCCCTATGGCTACACCTTC.

This clone was seen only once. The CDR3 sequence is CASSVGTGSFNTEAFF. CDR3 in DNA: TGTGCCAGCAGCGTAGGGACAGGGAGTTTTAACACTGAAGCTTTCTTT. The chain carries TRBV9 and TRBJ1-1, with 8 bases lining up with TRBD1. Germline trimming cut 0 bases from V and 2 bases from J; bases unmatched to any gene: 6. This CDR3 is built from 16 residues. Germline-derived CDR1 and CDR2 are SGDLS and YYNGEE.

The chain uses TRBV25-1 and TRBJ2-4; 10 bases align to TRBD2. The V gene end was trimmed by 3 bases and the J gene end by 2 bases; junction bases not matched to a gene: 7. CDR1 is MGHDK and CDR2 is SYGVNS in the germline V gene. The CDR3 extends over 17 amino acids. For the CDR3, the DNA is TGTGCCAGCAGTGATTCGCTAGCGGGAGTTTCCAAAAACATTCAGTACTTC. Amino acids: CASSDSLAGVSKNIQYF.

This clone has just one count. The chain joins TRBV2 to TRBJ2-3; perhaps TRBD2 as D (5 bases). CDR1 and CDR2 from the germline V gene are SNHLY and FYNNEI. With 11 bases removed from V and 3 bases from J, the gap between germline ends came to 18 bases. This CDR3 has 14 residues. CDR3: CASRGPILTDTQYF. In nucleotides, the CDR3 is TGTGCCTCCCGGGGTCCCATTCTGACAGATACGCAGTATTTT. Full variable domain (rest looked up from reference TRBV2 and TRBJ2-3): EPEVTQTPSHQVTQMGQEVILRCVPISNHLYFYWYRQILGQKVEFLVSFYNNEISEKSEIFDDQFSVERPDGSNFTLKIRSTKLEDSAMYFCASRGPILTDTQYFGPGTRLTVL.

This chain uses TRBV18 with TRBJ1-2; D might be TRBD1 (5 bases). CDR1 KGHSH and CDR2 LQKENI come from the germline V gene. The CDR3 has 14 amino acids. Deletions cut 6 bases from V and 3 bases from J, with 14 bases between. CDR3 region: CASSPGGIDYGYTF. The CDR3 DNA sequence: TGTGCCAGCTCCCCGGGGGGGATCGACTATGGCTACACCTTC. Together with reference TRBV18 and TRBJ1-2, the CDR3 gives the full variable domain: NAGVMQNPRHLVRRRGQEARLRCSPMKGHSHVYWYRQLPEEGLKFMVYLQKENIIDESGMPKERFSAEFPKEGPSILRIQQVVRGDSAAYFCASSPGGIDYGYTFGSGTRLTVV.

This clone showed up just once. The J gene is TRBJ2-7, the V gene TRBV30, with D possibly matching TRBD1 (5 bases). The CDR3 has 12 residues. Germline CDR1 is GTSNPN and CDR2 is SVGIG (reference sequence). Trimming took off 1 base at V and 4 bases at J, with 8 bases between the two ends. The CDR3 spells CAWSGSGYEQYF. The CDR3 DNA reads as TGTGCCTGGAGTGGTTCAGGGTACGAGCAGTACTTC.

As for this clone: This specimen includes other DNA sequences encoding the same CDR3. The rearrangement joins TRBV7-2 to TRBJ2-7; D not resolved. Deletions cut 3 bases from V and 3 bases from J, with 9 bases between. This CDR3 comprises 13 residues. Germline CDR1 SGHTA, CDR2 FQGNSA. CDR3 region: CASSLARGYEQYF. The CDR3 DNA reads as TGTGCCAGCAGCTTGGCTAGAGGCTACGAGCAGTACTTC.

Only a few counts were recorded for this clone. This chain links TRBV19 with TRBJ1-5, with 8 bases that match TRBD1. The CDR3 length is 16 residues. Germline V gene sequence: CDR1 LNHDA, CDR2 SQIVND (reference sequence). The V gene end was trimmed by 3 bases and the J gene end by 3 bases; junction bases not matched to a gene: 7. CDR3 sequence: CASSIRTGSNNQPQHF. CDR3 nucleotides: TGTGCCAGTAGTATTCGGACAGGGAGTAACAATCAGCCCCAGCATTTT. The full variable domain, its missing parts supplied by reference TRBV19 and TRBJ1-5, is DGGITQSPKYLFRKEGQNVTLSCEQNLNHDAMYWYRQDPGQGLRLIYYSQIVNDFQKGDIAEGYSVSREKKESFPLTVTSAQKNPTAFYLCASSIRTGSNNQPQHFGDGTRLSIL.

The chain uses TRBV9 and TRBJ2-3, with 11 bases that match TRBD2. This CDR3 region has 15 residues. With 5 bases clipped from V and 3 bases from J, the junction kept 5 bases outside the gene matches. Germline V gene lookup returns CDR1 SGDLS and CDR2 YYNGEE. The CDR3 sequence: CASSKTSGSTDTQYF. For the CDR3, the DNA is TGTGCCAGCAGTAAAACTAGCGGGAGTACAGATACGCAGTATTTT.

This chain joins TRBV5-6 and TRBJ2-1; 9 nucleotides line up with TRBD2. The CDR3 totals 16 residues. J gave up 0 bases and V 3 bases, and 4 bases lay outside the gene matches. The germline CDR1 and CDR2 sequences are SGHDT and YYEEEE. The CDR3 region has the DNA TGTGCCAGCAGCTATAGCGGGAGAAGCTCCTACAATGAGCAGTTCTTC. Protein product: CASSYSGRSSYNEQFF.

The count of this clone is one. The genes are TRBV29-1 and TRBJ1-2, with 7 nucleotides matching TRBD1. Trimming removed 1 base from V and 4 bases from J; junction bases left unmatched: 6. The CDR3 has 14 amino acids. Germline CDR1 SQVTM, CDR2 ANQGSEA. CDR3 amino acids: CSVEGQGVAYGYTF. CDR3 DNA: TGCAGCGTTGAAGGACAGGGCGTAGCCTATGGCTACACCTTC.

The chain uses TRBV19 and TRBJ2-1; D perhaps matches TRBD2 (6 bases). CDR3 length: 16 residues. Trimming stripped 4 bases from V and 0 bases from J, with 13 bases between. Looked up from germline, CDR1 is LNHDA and CDR2 is SQIVND (reference sequence). The CDR3 region has the DNA TGTGCCAGTAGTACCCCGGGAGTGGTCTCCTACAATGAGCAGTTCTTC. It translates to CASSTPGVVSYNEQFF.